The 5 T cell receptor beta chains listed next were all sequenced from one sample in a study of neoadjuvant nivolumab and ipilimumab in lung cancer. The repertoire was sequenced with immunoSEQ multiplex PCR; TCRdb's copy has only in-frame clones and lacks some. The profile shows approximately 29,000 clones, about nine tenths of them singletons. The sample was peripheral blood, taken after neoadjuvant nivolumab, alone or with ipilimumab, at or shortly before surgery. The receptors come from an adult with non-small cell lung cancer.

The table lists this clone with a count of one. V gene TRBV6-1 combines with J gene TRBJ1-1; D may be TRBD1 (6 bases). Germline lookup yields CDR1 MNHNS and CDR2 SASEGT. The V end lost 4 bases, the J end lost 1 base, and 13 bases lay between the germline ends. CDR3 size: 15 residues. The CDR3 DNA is TGTGCCAGCAGTGTCGAGCGGGGGCAGAACACTGAAGCTTTCTTT. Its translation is CASSVERGQNTEAFF.

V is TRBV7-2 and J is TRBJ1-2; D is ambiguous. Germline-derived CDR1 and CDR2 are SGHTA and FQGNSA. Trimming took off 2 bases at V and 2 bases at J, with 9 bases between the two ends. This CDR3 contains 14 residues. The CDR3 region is CASSLSGENYGYTF. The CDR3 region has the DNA TGTGCCAGCAGCTTATCCGGGGAGAACTATGGCTACACCTTC.

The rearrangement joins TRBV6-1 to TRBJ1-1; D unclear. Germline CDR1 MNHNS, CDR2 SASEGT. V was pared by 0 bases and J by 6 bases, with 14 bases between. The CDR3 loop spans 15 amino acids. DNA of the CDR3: TGTGCCAGCAGTGAAGCGGGTGAGGGTTCGGCTGAAGCTTTCTTT. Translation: CASSEAGEGSAEAFF.

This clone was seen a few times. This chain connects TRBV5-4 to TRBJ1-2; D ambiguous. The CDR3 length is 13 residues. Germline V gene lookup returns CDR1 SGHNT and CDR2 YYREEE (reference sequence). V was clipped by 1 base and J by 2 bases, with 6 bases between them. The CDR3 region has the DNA TGTGCCAGCAGCTTGTTGGGAAACTATGGCTACACCTTC. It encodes CASSLLGNYGYTF.

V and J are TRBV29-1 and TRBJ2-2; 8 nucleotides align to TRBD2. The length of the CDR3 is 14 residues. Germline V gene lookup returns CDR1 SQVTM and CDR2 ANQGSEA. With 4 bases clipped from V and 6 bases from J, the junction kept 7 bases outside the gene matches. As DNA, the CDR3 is TGCAGCGTTGGGGCGGGGGGCGTAGCCGGGGAGCTGTTTTTT. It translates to CSVGAGGVAGELFF.